Each of the 19 T cell receptor beta chains below was sequenced from the same sample in a study of T cells in Graves' hyperthyroidism and ophthalmopathy. Researchers amplified the TCR beta CDR3 regions from RNA transcripts. The TCR CDR3 was amplified in a first-round RT-PCR using the HTBI primer set. TCRdb analysed the multiplex PCR reads with MiXCR anew, one entry per CDR3 protein. The repertoire holds about half a million distinct CDR3 sequences, with less than 25% as singletons. Sequenced input: blood. The receptors derive from a woman aged 70 to 79 with Graves' ophthalmopathy.

The chain is built from TRBV7-2 and TRBJ1-6, with 9 positions matching TRBD1. The CDR3 has 15 residues. Unmatched junction bases numbered 6, after V lost 5 bases and J lost 7 bases. CDR1 SGHTA and CDR2 FQGNSA come from the germline V gene. As DNA, the CDR3 is TGTGCCAGCAGCCGAGGGGGACAGGGAAATTCACCCCTCCACTTT. It encodes CASSRGGQGNSPLHF.

This chain uses TRBV20-1 with TRBJ2-2; D remains unclear. CDR3 size: 15 residues. Germline CDR1 and CDR2: DFQATT and SNEGSKA (reference sequence). The V gene lost 3 bases and the J gene lost 4 bases, with 15 bases spanning the gap. The chain's CDR3 is CSARKEWKGTGELFF. The CDR3 coding sequence is TGCAGTGCTAGGAAGGAGTGGAAAGGCACCGGGGAGCTGTTTTTT.

The chain carries TRBV11-1 and TRBJ2-3; TRBD1 is a possible D gene (5 bases). Trimming cost V 4 bases and J 2 bases, with 13 bases left between them. CDR1 is SGHAT, CDR2 FQDESV, per germline (reference sequence). This CDR3 contains 15 residues. CDR3 amino acids: CASSSGTGHTDTQYF. The CDR3 DNA is TGTGCCAGCAGCTCCGGAACAGGCCACACAGATACGCAGTATTTT.

CDR3 protein: CASSSRSGTDTQYF. CDR3 sequence (DNA): TGTGCCAGCAGCTCCAGGTCCGGCACAGATACGCAGTATTTT. The rearrangement joins TRBV7-2 to TRBJ2-3; D uncertain. This CDR3 is 14 amino acids long. V was shortened by 4 bases and J by 1 base, with 9 bases between the two germline ends. In germline, CDR1 is SGHTA, CDR2 FQGNSA.

This clonotype has a count of ten or more. The chain recombines TRBV20-1 with TRBJ2-7; D gene ambiguous. Germline CDR1 reads DFQATT; CDR2 reads SNEGSKA (reference sequence). Trimming took 0 bases from V and 3 from J, leaving 3 bases between them. The CDR3 extends over 11 amino acids. The CDR3 sequence is CSAREGYEQYF. The CDR3 DNA reads TGCAGTGCTAGAGAGGGCTACGAGCAGTACTTC.

The V call is TRBV28, the J call TRBJ2-7, with D unclear. The germline V and J ends were trimmed by 10 bases and 6 bases, with 13 bases remaining between them. CDR1 and CDR2 from the germline V gene are MDHEN and SYDVKM. The CDR3 is 11 amino acids. Here the CDR3 DNA reads TGTGCCACCAACAGCCTGGGCGAGCAGTACTTC. This codes for CATNSLGEQYF. The full variable domain, its missing parts supplied by reference TRBV28 and TRBJ2-7, is DVKVTQSSRYLVKRTGEKVFLECVQDMDHENMFWYRQDPGLGLRLIYFSYDVKMKEKGDIPEGYSVSREKKERFSLILESASTNQTSMYLCATNSLGEQYFGPGTRLTVT.

Of note for this clonotype: One base away lies a much larger clone, so this may be a sequencing read error. The rearrangement joins TRBV5-1 to TRBJ2-7; 9 nucleotides agree with TRBD1. V was clipped by 0 bases and J by 3 bases; unmatched bases: 4. Germline CDR1 is SGHRS and CDR2 is YFSETQ. The CDR3 totals 15 residues. The CDR3 loop is CASSLEGTGFYEQYF. In DNA, the CDR3 is TGCGCCAGCAGCTTGGAGGGGACAGGGTTCTACGAGCAGTACTTC.

This clonotype has a handful of counts. The J gene is TRBJ1-4, the V gene TRBV30; 8 bases match TRBD1. Germline V CDR1 and CDR2: GTSNPN, SVGIG (reference sequence). This CDR3 region has 14 residues. The V gene end was trimmed by 3 bases and the J gene end by 8 bases; junction bases not matched to a gene: 8. The CDR3 nucleotides read TGTGCCTGGAGCCAGGGGGCGGTAGGCGAAAAACTGTTTTTT. This codes for CAWSQGAVGEKLFF.

Remarks on this clonotype: A much larger clone differs from this one at a single base, so this may be a read error. The rearrangement links TRBV24-1 to TRBJ1-5; TRBD1 is a possible D gene (5 bases). This CDR3 has 15 residues. From germline, CDR1 is KGHDR and CDR2 SFDVKD. Between the trimmed V and J ends, which lost 9 bases and 2 bases, there was a span of 16 bases. CDR3 loop: CATGSTTGGNQPQHF. The CDR3 DNA is TGTGCCACCGGGAGCACTACAGGAGGCAATCAGCCCCAGCATTTT.

This chain connects TRBV11-2 to TRBJ1-3; D is ambiguous. Trimming stripped 5 bases from V and 3 bases from J, with 17 bases between. Germline V CDR1 and CDR2: SGHAT, FQNNGV. The length of the CDR3 is 16 residues. CDR3 in amino acids: CASSILRSVGGNTIYF. The CDR3 coding sequence is TGTGCCAGCAGCATACTTCGGTCAGTAGGTGGAAACACCATATATTTT.

The chain uses TRBV6-5 and TRBJ2-1; 10 bases are shared with TRBD2. This CDR3 region has 17 residues. J gave up 6 bases and V 0 bases, and 8 bases lay outside the gene matches. CDR1 and CDR2 from the germline V gene are MNHEY and SVGAGI. CDR3 coding DNA: TGTGCCAGCAGTTACTCCCCTGGGGCTAGCGGGAGCAATGAGCAGTTCTTC. Protein: CASSYSPGASGSNEQFF.

The CDR3 DNA reads TGTGCCAGCAGTCCTGGGACAGGTTTTCTTCTACGAAGGGAGCAGTACTTC. It translates to CASSPGTGFLLRREQYF. The J gene is TRBJ2-7, the V gene TRBV6-2 or TRBV6-3; 8 nucleotides agree with TRBD1. Germline lookup yields CDR1 MNHEY and CDR2 SVGEGT. V trimming: 5 bases; J trimming: 7 bases; junction bases outside the gene matches: 19. This CDR3 has 17 residues.

Only a few counts were recorded for this clonotype. This sequence joins TRBV9 and TRBJ2-1; 11 nucleotides align to TRBD2. The trim removed 4 bases at V and 6 bases at J, leaving 6 bases unmatched. CDR1 and CDR2 (germline): SGDLS, YYNGEE. The CDR3 loop spans 15 amino acids. This CDR3 reads CASSHGTSGSNEQFF. CDR3 coding DNA: TGTGCCAGCAGCCACGGGACTAGCGGATCCAATGAGCAGTTCTTC.

There are a few counts of this clonotype. The chain has TRBV7-9 and TRBJ2-7; D might be TRBD2 (5 bases). Germline values: CDR1 SEHNR, CDR2 FQNEAQ (reference sequence). Trimming removed 6 bases at V and 9 bases at J, with 12 bases between. The CDR3 length is 11 residues. The CDR3 nucleotides are TGTGCCAGCAGTTACAGCGGAGTGCAGTACTTC. Its translation: CASSYSGVQYF.

The chain uses TRBV7-3 and TRBJ2-7; 8 nucleotides line up with TRBD2. The CDR3 length is 13 residues. Losses at the gene ends were 4 bases for V and 6 bases for J; bases not matched to a gene: 5. Germline CDR1 SGHTA, CDR2 FQGTGA. The CDR3 reads CASSSGTRGEQYF. The CDR3 coding sequence is TGTGCCAGCAGCTCAGGGACTAGAGGCGAGCAGTACTTC.

The chain carries TRBV30 and TRBJ2-4; possible D gene TRBD2, 6 bases. Trimming removed 1 base at V and 0 bases at J, with 7 bases between. Germline V gives CDR1 GTSNPN, CDR2 SVGIG (reference sequence). The CDR3 contains 14 residues. The CDR3, as DNA: TGTGCCTGGAGTGGGGGGGAAGCCAAAAACATTCAGTACTTC. This gives the protein CAWSGGEAKNIQYF.

This clonotype was detected only a few times. The chain carries TRBV28 and TRBJ1-2; D gene unclear. The CDR3 is 15 residues long. The V end was cut by 2 bases, the J end by 3 bases, with 13 bases between. CDR1 and CDR2 from the germline V gene are MDHEN and SYDVKM. The CDR3 nucleotides are TGTGCCAGCAGTTTAATACGGGCCGTGGACTATGGCTACACCTTC. Its protein product is CASSLIRAVDYGYTF.

A word on this clonotype: A read error may be the cause here, since a much bigger clone is one base away. J is TRBJ2-7 and V is TRBV11-3; 11 bases map to TRBD2. The V gene end was trimmed by 7 bases and the J gene end by 2 bases; junction bases not matched to a gene: 4. CDR1 and CDR2 from the germline V gene are SGHNT and YENEEA. The CDR3 runs to 14 residues. CDR3: CASTPTSGAYEQYF. The CDR3 coding sequence is TGTGCCAGCACCCCGACTAGCGGGGCCTACGAGCAGTACTTC.

The chain couples TRBV4-2 to TRBJ2-1; 11 bases agree with TRBD2. The CDR3 loop spans 15 amino acids. The V gene's germline CDR1 is LGHNA and CDR2 YNFKEQ. Trimming cost V 5 bases and J 7 bases; bases outside gene matches: 7. The CDR3 sequence is CASSAPGTSGNEQFF. Written as DNA, the CDR3 is TGTGCCAGCAGCGCCCCCGGGACTAGCGGTAATGAGCAGTTCTTC.